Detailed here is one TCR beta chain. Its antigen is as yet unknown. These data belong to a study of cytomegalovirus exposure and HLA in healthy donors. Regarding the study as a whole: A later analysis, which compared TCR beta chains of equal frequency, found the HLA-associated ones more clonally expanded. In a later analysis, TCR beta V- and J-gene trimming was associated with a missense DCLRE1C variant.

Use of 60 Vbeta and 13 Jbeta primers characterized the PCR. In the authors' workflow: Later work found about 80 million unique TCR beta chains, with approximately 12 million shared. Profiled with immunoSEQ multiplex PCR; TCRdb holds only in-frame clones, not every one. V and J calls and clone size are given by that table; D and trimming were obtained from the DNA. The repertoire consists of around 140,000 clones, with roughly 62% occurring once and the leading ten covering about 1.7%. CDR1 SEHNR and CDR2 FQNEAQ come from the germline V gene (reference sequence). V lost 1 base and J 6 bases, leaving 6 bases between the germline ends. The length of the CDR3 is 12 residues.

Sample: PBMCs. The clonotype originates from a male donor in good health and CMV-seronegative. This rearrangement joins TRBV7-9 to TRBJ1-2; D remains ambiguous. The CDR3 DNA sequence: TGTGCCAGCAGCTTAGGAGGGAATGGCTACACCTTC. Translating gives CASSLGGNGYTF. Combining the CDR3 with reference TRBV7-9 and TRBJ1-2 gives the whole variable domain DTGVSQNPRHKITKRGQNVTFRCDPISEHNRLYWYRQTLGQGPEFLTYFQNEAQLEKSRLLSDRFSAERPKGSFSTLEIQRTEQGDSAMYLCASSLGGNGYTFGSGTRLTVV.